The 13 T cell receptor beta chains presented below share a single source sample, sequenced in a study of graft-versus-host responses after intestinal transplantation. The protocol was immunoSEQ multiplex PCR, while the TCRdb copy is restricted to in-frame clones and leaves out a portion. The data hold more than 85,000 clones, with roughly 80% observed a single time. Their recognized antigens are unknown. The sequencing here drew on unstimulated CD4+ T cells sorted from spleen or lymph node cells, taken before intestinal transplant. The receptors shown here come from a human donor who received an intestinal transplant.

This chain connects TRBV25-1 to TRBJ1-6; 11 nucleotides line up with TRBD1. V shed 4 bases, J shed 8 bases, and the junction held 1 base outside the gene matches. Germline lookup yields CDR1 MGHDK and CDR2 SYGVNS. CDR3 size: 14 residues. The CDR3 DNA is TGTGCCAGCAGTGGGACAGGGGGCGATTCACCCCTCCACTTT. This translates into CASSGTGGDSPLHF.

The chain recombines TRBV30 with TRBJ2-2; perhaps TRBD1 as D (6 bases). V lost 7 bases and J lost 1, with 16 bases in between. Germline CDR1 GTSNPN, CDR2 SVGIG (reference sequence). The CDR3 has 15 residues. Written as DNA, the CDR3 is TGTGCCTCACCAAGAGGGGGAGTGAACACCGGGGAGCTGTTTTTT. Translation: CASPRGGVNTGELFF.

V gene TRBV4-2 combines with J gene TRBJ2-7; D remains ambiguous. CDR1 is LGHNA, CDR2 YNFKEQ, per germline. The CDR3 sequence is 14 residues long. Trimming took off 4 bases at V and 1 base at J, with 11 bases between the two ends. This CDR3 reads CASSLLQDSYEQYF. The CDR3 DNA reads TGTGCCAGCAGCCTTCTGCAGGATTCCTACGAGCAGTACTTC.

For the CDR3, the DNA is TGTGCCAGCAGGGCACTAGCGGGAGTTGGGAATGAGCAGTTCTTC. This translates into CASRALAGVGNEQFF. This chain joins TRBV2 and TRBJ2-1, with 11 bases fitting TRBD2. V was clipped by 6 bases and J by 7 bases; unmatched bases: 8. The CDR3 spans 15 residues. Germline lookup yields CDR1 SNHLY and CDR2 FYNNEI.

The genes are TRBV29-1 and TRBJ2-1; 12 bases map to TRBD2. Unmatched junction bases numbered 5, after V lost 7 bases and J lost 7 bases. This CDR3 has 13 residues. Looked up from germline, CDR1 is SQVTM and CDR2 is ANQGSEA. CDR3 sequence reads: CSAASGGGNEQFF. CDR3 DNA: TGCAGCGCTGCTAGCGGGGGGGGAAATGAGCAGTTCTTC.

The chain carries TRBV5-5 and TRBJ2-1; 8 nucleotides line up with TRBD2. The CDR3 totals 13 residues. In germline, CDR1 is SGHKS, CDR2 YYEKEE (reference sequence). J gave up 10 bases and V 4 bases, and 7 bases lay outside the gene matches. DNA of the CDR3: TGTGCCAGCAGCGGGGTAGCGGGACGAGAGCAGTTCTTC. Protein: CASSGVAGREQFF.

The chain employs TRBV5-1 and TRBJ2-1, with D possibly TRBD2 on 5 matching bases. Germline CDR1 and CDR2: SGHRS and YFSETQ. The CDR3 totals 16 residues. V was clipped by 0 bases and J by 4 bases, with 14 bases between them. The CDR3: CASSLGQLEGYNEQFF. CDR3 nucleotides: TGCGCCAGCAGCTTGGGACAACTAGAGGGTTACAATGAGCAGTTCTTC. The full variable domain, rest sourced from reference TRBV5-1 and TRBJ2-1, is KAGVTQTPRYLIKTRGQQVTLSCSPISGHRSVSWYQQTPGQGLQFLFEYFSETQRNKGNFPGRFSGRQFSNSRSEMNVSTLELGDSALYLCASSLGQLEGYNEQFFGPGTRLTVL.

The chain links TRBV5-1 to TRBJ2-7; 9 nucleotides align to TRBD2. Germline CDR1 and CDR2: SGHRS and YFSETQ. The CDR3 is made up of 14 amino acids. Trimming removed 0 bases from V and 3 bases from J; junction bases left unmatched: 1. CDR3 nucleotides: TGCGCCAGCAGCTTGGTTAGCGGGAGCTACGAGCAGTACTTC. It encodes CASSLVSGSYEQYF.

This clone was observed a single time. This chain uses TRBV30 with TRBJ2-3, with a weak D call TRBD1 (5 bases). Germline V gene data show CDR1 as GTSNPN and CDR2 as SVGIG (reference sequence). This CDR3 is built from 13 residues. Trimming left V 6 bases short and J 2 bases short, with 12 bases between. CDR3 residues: CACDSLFTDTQYF. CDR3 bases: TGTGCCTGCGACAGTTTATTCACAGATACGCAGTATTTT.

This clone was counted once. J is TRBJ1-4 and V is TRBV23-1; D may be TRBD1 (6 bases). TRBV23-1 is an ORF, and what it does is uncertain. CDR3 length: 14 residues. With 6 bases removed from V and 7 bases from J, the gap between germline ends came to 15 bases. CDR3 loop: CASRERGGGEKLFF. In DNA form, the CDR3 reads TGCGCCAGCAGGGAGCGAGGGGGGGGTGAAAAACTGTTTTTT.

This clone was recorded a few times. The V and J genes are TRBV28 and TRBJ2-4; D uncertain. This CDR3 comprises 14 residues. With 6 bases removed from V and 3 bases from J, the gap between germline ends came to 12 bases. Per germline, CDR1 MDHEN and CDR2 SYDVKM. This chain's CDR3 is CASRPPGIKNIQYF. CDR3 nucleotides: TGTGCCAGCAGACCTCCGGGTATCAAAAACATTCAGTACTTC.

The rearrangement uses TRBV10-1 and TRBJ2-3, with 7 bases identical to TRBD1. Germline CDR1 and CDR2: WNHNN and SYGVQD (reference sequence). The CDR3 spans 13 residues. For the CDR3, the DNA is TGCGCGAAACAGGGGCCATTCAGGAGTACGCAGTATTTT. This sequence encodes CAKQGPFRSTQYF.

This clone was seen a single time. The chain's CDR3 is CASSPVLLADRYEQYF. The CDR3 bases are TGTGCCAGCAGCCCTGTTTTACTAGCGGATCGATACGAGCAGTACTTC. This chain links TRBV28 with TRBJ2-7; the match to TRBD2 covers 8 bases. Germline V gene sequence: CDR1 MDHEN, CDR2 SYDVKM. J gave up 4 bases and V 6 bases, and 14 bases lay outside the gene matches. This CDR3 region has 16 residues.